This is a list of T cell receptor beta chains from one sample in a study of blood T cell repertoires in COVID-19. Libraries were prepared by immunoSEQ multiplex PCR; TCRdb keeps only in-frame clonotypes and omits some of them. The sample has fewer than 300,000 clones, 80% to 85% seen once. The sequenced sample consisted of PBMCs or T cells enriched from blood (not recorded which). These TCRs come from a man aged 35 to 55 who had been exposed to COVID-19. Each CDR3 is given with its conserved first and last residue. The D gene is left open where the match is weak. The size field is filled for only some rows; it gives once, few, many or a size class.

once	TRBJ1-4	TRBV11-2	-	TGTGCCAGCAGCTTCCGGGGTCCCACTAATGAAAAACTGTTTTTT	CASSFRGPTNEKLFF
-	TRBJ2-5	TRBV24-1	TRBD1	TGTGCCACCAGTGATAGACTGGACAGGGGGTCCCAAGAGACCCAGTACTTC	CATSDRLDRGSQETQYF
-	TRBJ1-1	TRBV29-1	-	TGCAGCGTTGCCGGACAGTCGAACACTGAAGCTTTCTTT	CSVAGQSNTEAFF
-	TRBJ1-1	TRBV12-3/TRBV12-4	-	TGTGCCAGCAGTTCCATGAACACTGAAGCTTTCTTT	CASSSMNTEAFF
-	TRBJ1-2	TRBV6-5	-	TGTGCCAGCAGTTACTCGAGGTCTGAATATGGCTACACCTTC	CASSYSRSEYGYTF
once	TRBJ2-6	TRBV9	-	TGTGCCAGCAGCCCAACGAGCTCTGGGGCCAACGTCCTGACTTTC	CASSPTSSGANVLTF
-	TRBJ2-7	TRBV5-1	TRBD1	TGCGCCAGCAGCCCCGGACAGGGGGCCGCCTACGAGCAGTACTTC	CASSPGQGAAYEQYF
few	TRBJ1-2	TRBV12-1	-	TGTGCCAGCAGCCCCCCACAGGGGGCGGGCGGCTACACCTTC	CASSPPQGAGGYTF
-	TRBJ1-1	TRBV27	-	TGTGCCAGCAGCTCCTTAGCGGGAAGGACTGAAGCTTTCTTT	CASSSLAGRTEAFF
-	TRBJ1-6	TRBV23-1	TRBD1	TGCGCCAGCAGTCAATCGTCTAGGGGGACAGGGAATTCACCCCTCCACTTT	CASSQSSRGTGNSPLHF
-	TRBJ2-7	TRBV11-3	-	TGTGCCAGCAAGGACAAAGACTACGAGCAGTACTTC	CASKDKDYEQYF
-	TRBJ1-2	TRBV27	-	TGTGCCAGCAGTTTTTCGGACAGCCGGATCTATGGCTACACCTTC	CASSFSDSRIYGYTF
few	TRBJ1-1	TRBV7-9	-	TGTGCCAGCAGGCCCGGTGGGAACACTGAAGCTTTCTTT	CASRPGGNTEAFF
-	TRBJ1-4	TRBV21-1	-	TGTGCCAGCAGCACTGATGAAAAACTGTTTTTT	CASSTDEKLFF
once	TRBJ2-1	TRBV27	-	TGTGCCAGCAGTTCCACAGCTACCGGTACGCAGTTCTTC	CASSSTATGTQFF
-	TRBJ1-1	TRBV30	TRBD1	TGTGCCTGGAGTTCAGGGGGTGGGGAAGCTTTCTTT	CAWSSGGGEAFF
-	TRBJ2-5	TRBV9	-	TGTGCCAGCAGCGCGTACTTAGGGGGAGAGACCCAGTACTTC	CASSAYLGGETQYF
few	TRBJ2-7	TRBV5-4	-	TGTGCCAGCAGCCTACGAGGGGGCGGGAGGAGTAACGAGCAGTACTTC	CASSLRGGGRSNEQYF
-	TRBJ1-2	TRBV19	-	TGTGCCAGTAGTCCGCCCGACAGGCCCTATGGCTACACCTTC	CASSPPDRPYGYTF
-	TRBJ2-5	TRBV14	TRBD2	TGTGCCAGCAGCCAAGTCGGGCGGGGGATGGCGGAGACCCAGTACTTC	CASSQVGRGMAETQYF
-	TRBJ2-2	TRBV25-1	TRBD2	TGTGCCAGCAGTGAATATGTCCTAACTAGCGGGAGTGGCGGGGAGCTGTTTTTT	CASSEYVLTSGSGGELFF
-	TRBJ1-1	TRBV3-1/TRBV3-2	-	TGTGCCAGCAGACCGAGCAATTTGGTTGGTGAAGCTTTCTTT	CASRPSNLVGEAFF
few	TRBJ2-7	TRBV13	-	TGTGCCAGCAGCCAACTAGTTGGGATCGGCTACGAGCAGTACTTC	CASSQLVGIGYEQYF
-	TRBJ2-7	TRBV5-4	-	TGTGCCAGCAGCTTTCGCGGGGTTGGCGAGCAGTACTTC	CASSFRGVGEQYF
-	TRBJ1-1	TRBV3-1/TRBV3-2	-	TGTGCCAGCAGCCAAGGGGGTGGGGCTACTGAAGCTTTCTTT	CASSQGGGATEAFF
-	TRBJ2-5	TRBV4-1	-	TGCGCCAGCAGCCAAGATGGACAGAAGGAGACCCAGTACTTC	CASSQDGQKETQYF
-	TRBJ1-2	TRBV30	-	TGTGCCTGCCCGGGGGGGGGCGGATATGGCTACACCTTC	CACPGGGGYGYTF
once	TRBJ2-3	TRBV7-9	-	TGTGCCAGCAGCATCTCAGGTGGCAGGGCCTTCACAGATACGCAGTATTTT	CASSISGGRAFTDTQYF
-	TRBJ1-5	TRBV30	-	TGTGCCTGGAGTGACCACGCGGGTCAGCCCCAGCATTTT	CAWSDHAGQPQHF
-	TRBJ1-2	TRBV27	-	TGTGCCAGCAGTTTAGACGGCGGGTATGGCTACACCTTC	CASSLDGGYGYTF
many	TRBJ2-3	TRBV7-3	-	TGTGCCAGCAGCCACAATACTAGCCCAGATACGCAGTATTTT	CASSHNTSPDTQYF